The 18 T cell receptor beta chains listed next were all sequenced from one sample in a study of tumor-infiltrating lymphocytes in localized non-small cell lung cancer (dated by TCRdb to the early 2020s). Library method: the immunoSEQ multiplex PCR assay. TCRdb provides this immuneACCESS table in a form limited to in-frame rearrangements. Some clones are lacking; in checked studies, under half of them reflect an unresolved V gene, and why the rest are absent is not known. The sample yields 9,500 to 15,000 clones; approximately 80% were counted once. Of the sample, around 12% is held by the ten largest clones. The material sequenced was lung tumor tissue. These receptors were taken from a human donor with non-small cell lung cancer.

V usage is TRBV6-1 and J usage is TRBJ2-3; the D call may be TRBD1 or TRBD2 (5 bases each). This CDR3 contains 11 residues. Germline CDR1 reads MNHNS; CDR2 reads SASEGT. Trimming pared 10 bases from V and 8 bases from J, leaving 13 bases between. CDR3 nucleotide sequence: TGTGCCAAAAGTATTGGGGGTACGCAGTATTTT. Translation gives CAKSIGGTQYF.

CDR3 loop: CASTRQGKTEAFF. CDR3 DNA sequence: TGTGCCAGCACTAGACAGGGGAAAACTGAAGCTTTCTTT. V usage is TRBV18 and J usage is TRBJ1-1, with 8 bases identical to TRBD1. Germline CDR1 reads KGHSH; CDR2 reads LQKENI. CDR3 length equals 13 residues. Trimming at V came to 8 bases and at J to 5 bases, leaving 7 bases not matched to a gene. The full variable domain, in which reference TRBV18 and TRBJ1-1 provide the parts outside the CDR3, is NAGVMQNPRHLVRRRGQEARLRCSPMKGHSHVYWYRQLPEEGLKFMVYLQKENIIDESGMPKERFSAEFPKEGPSILRIQQVVRGDSAAYFCASTRQGKTEAFFGQGTRLTVV.

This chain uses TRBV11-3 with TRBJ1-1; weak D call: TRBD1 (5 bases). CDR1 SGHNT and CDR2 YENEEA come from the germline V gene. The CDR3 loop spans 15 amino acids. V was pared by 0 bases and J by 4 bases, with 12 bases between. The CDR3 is CASSLDLGGGTEAFF. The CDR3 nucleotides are TGTGCCAGCAGCTTAGATCTCGGTGGGGGCACTGAAGCTTTCTTT.

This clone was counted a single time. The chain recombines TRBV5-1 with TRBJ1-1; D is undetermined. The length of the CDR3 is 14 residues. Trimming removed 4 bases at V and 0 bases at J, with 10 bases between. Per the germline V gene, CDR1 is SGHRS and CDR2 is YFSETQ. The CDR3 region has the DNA TGCGCCAGCAGCGACTGGCAGGTGAACACTGAAGCTTTCTTT. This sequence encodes CASSDWQVNTEAFF.

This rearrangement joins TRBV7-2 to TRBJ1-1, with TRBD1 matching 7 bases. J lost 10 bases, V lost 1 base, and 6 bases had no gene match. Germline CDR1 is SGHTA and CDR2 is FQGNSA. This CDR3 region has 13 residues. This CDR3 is CASSLESRQGAFF. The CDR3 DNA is TGTGCCAGCAGCTTAGAGAGTCGACAGGGAGCTTTCTTT.

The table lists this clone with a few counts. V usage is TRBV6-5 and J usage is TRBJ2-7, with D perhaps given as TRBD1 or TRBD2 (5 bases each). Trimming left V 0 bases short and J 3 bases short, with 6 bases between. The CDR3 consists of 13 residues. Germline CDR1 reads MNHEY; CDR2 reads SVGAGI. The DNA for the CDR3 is TGTGCCAGCAGTTACTCGAGGGGCTACGAGCAGTACTTC. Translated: CASSYSRGYEQYF.

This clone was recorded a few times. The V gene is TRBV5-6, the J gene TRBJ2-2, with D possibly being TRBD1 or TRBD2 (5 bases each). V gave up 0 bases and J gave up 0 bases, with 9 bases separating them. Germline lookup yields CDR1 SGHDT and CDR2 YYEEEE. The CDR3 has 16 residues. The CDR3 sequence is CASSLDQGANTGELFF. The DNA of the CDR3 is TGTGCCAGCAGCTTGGACCAGGGAGCGAACACCGGGGAGCTGTTTTTT.

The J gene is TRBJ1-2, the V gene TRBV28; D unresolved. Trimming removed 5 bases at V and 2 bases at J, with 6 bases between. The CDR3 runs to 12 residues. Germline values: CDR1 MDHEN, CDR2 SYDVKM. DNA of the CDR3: TGTGCCAGCAGTCCCACCAACTATGGCTACACCTTC. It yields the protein CASSPTNYGYTF.

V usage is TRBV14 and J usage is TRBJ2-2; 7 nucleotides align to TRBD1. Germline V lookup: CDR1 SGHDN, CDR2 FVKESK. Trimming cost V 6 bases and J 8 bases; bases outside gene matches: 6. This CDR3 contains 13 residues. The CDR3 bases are TGTGCCAGCAGTGACAGGGTCCTGGGGGAGCTGTTTTTT. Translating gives CASSDRVLGELFF.

CDR3 bases: TGTGCCAGCAGTCGGGGGTCCAGGGGGGACACTGAAGCTTTCTTT. It encodes CASSRGSRGDTEAFF. The rearrangement links TRBV5-4 to TRBJ1-1; 7 bases align to TRBD1. V dropped 5 bases and J dropped 3; count of bases not matched to a gene: 10. Germline V gene lookup returns CDR1 SGHNT and CDR2 YYREEE (reference sequence). CDR3 length: 15 residues.

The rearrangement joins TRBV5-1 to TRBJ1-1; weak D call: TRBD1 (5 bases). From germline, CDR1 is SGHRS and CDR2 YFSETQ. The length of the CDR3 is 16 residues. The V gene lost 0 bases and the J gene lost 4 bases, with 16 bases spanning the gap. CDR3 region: CASSLEQQARSTEAFF. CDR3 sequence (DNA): TGCGCCAGCAGCTTGGAACAACAGGCTCGAAGCACTGAAGCTTTCTTT. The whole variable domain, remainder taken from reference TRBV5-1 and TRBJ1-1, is KAGVTQTPRYLIKTRGQQVTLSCSPISGHRSVSWYQQTPGQGLQFLFEYFSETQRNKGNFPGRFSGRQFSNSRSEMNVSTLELGDSALYLCASSLEQQARSTEAFFGQGTRLTVV.

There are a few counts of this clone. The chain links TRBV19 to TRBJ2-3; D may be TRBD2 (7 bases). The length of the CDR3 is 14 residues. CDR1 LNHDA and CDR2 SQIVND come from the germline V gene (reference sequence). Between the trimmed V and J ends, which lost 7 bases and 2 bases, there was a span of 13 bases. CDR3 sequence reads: CASNAGANTDTQYF. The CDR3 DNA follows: TGTGCCAGTAATGCGGGGGCCAACACAGATACGCAGTATTTT.

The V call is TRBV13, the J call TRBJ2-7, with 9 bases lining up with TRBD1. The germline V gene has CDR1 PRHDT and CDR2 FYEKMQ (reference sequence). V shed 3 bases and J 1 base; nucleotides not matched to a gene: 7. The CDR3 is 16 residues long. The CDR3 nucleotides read TGTGCCAGCAGCTTTGAGGGACAGGGAAGGTCCTACGAGCAGTACTTC. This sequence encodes CASSFEGQGRSYEQYF.

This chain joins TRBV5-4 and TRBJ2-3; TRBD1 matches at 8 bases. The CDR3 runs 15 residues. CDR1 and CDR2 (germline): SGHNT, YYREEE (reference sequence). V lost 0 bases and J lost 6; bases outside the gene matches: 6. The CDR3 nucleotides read TGTGCCAGCAGCTTGGGACAGGGGAAAGGGGATACGCAGTATTTT. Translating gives CASSLGQGKGDTQYF.

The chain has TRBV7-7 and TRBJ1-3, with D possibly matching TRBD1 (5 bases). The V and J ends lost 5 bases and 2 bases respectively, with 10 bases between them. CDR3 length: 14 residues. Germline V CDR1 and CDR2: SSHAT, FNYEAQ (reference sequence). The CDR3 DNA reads TGTGCCAGCAGCCCCCAGGGTCCTGGAAACACCATATATTTT. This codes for CASSPQGPGNTIYF.

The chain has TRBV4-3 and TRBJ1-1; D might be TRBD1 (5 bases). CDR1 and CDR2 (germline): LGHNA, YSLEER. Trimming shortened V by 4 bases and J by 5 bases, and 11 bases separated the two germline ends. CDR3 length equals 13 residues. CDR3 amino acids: CASSRLGETEAFF. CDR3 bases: TGCGCCAGCAGCCGCCTAGGGGAAACTGAAGCTTTCTTT.

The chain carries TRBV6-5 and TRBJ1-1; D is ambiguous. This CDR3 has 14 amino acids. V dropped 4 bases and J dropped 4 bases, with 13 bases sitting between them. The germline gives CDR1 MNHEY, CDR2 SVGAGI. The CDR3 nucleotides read TGTGCCAGCAGTTCTCAGGTCTCCGGCACTGAAGCTTTCTTT. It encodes CASSSQVSGTEAFF.

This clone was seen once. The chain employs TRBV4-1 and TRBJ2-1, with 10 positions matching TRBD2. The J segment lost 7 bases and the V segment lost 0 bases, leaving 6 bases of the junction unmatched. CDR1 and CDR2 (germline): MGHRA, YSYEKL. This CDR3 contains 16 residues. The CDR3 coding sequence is TGCGCCAGCAGCCAAGAGGCAGCGGGGGGGCGGAATGAGCAGTTCTTC. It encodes CASSQEAAGGRNEQFF.